This TCR beta chain emerged from a study of control samples from healthy donors and cancer patients (dated by TCRdb to 2018 to 2020). In regard to this clone: This receptor's antigen is unknown. Per-base qualities were not stored, and no clone one base away is much larger.

V sheds 2 bases and J sheds 2 bases, leaving 9 bases between their ends. Inclusive of the bounding cysteine and phenylalanine, the CDR3 is 14 residues long. The sequence is cut down to CDR3 DNA, 42 bases in frame from base 1. In the germline V gene, CDR1 corresponds to SGHTA and CDR2 to FQGTGA. The library was built by means of the immunoSEQ multiplex PCR assay. TCRdb mirrors the immuneACCESS table, restricted to in-frame sequences. Some clones are absent from its copies; in checked studies, under half trace to an unresolved V gene, and the reason for the others is unknown. This sample lists some 74,000 clones; around 93% were detected once. Roughly 3% of the sample is in the top ten clones.

This receptor was obtained from a woman in her thirties in good health. This receptor chain uses TRBV7-3 and TRBJ1-1; 6 matching bases give a weak D call of TRBD1. Source material: blood. The CDR3 reads as follows: CASSLLGGNTEAFF. The DNA reads as follows: TGTGCCAGCAGCTTACTGGGGGGCAACACTGAAGCTTTCTTT.